This T cell receptor beta chain is drawn from a study of post-analysis software for immune sequencing data. Note on this clonotype: What it recognizes is unknown.

Germline assignment: CDR1 DFQATT and CDR2 SNEGSKA (reference sequence). This CDR3 has 12 residues. Study-level findings and limits: Patients showed TRBV5-6, TRBV5-1 and TRBV20-1 among five TRBV segments more frequent than in controls.

Sequencing libraries made from TCR beta cDNA carried unique molecular identifiers. One entry per CDR3 protein results from TCRdb running MiXCR on the PCR reads. In the table there are more than 450,000 distinct CDR3 sequences, around 36% of which are singletons. The chain carries TRBV20-1 and TRBJ2-4; D perhaps matches TRBD2 (6 bases). The end of the DNA is better explained by TRBJ2-7, so the J call may be wrong. The source of this sequence is a girl aged 2-17 years with multiple sclerosis. Sequenced: blood. CDR3 nucleotide sequence: TGCAGTGCTAGGGCGGGGACCTACGAGCAGTACTTC. It yields the protein CSARAGTYEQYF.